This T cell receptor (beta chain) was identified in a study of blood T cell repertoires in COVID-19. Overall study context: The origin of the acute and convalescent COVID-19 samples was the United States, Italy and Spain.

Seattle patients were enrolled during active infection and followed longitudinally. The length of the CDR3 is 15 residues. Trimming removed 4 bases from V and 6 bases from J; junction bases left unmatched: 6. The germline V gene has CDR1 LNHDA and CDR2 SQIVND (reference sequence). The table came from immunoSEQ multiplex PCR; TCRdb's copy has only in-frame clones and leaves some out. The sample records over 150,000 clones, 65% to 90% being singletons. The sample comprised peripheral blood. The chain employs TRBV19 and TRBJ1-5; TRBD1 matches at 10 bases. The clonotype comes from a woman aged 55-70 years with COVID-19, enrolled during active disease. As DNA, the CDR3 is TGTGCCAGTAGTACTGGACAGGGGGGGGGTCAGCCCCAGCATTTT. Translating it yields CASSTGQGGGQPQHF.